One and the same sample provided the 25 T cell receptor beta chains below, sequenced in a study of glioma-infiltrating T cells after dendritic cell vaccination. Assay: immunoSEQ multiplex PCR; the TCRdb copy retains only in-frame clones and omits some. The sample lists roughly 96,000 clones; 79% were seen once. The material was blood, obtained before dendritic cell vaccination. These receptors all stem from a human donor with glioblastoma.

The chain employs TRBV9 and TRBJ2-2, with TRBD2 identical over 8 bases. The germline V gene has CDR1 SGDLS and CDR2 YYNGEE. CDR3 size: 16 residues. J lost 1 base, V lost 0 bases, and 2 bases had no gene match. CDR3 coding DNA: TGTGCCAGCAGCGTAGCACTAGCGGTGAACACCGGGGAGCTGTTTTTT. Translating it yields CASSVALAVNTGELFF.

This rearrangement joins TRBV2 to TRBJ1-2, with TRBD1 matching over 10 bases. The germline CDR1 and CDR2 sequences are SNHLY and FYNNEI. The CDR3 has 15 residues. Unmatched junction bases numbered 7, after V lost 6 bases and J lost 3 bases. DNA of the CDR3: TGTGCCAGCAGCCGCGACAGGGGGCGCTACTATGGCTACACCTTC. Protein: CASSRDRGRYYGYTF.

V is TRBV28 and J is TRBJ1-2, with D possibly TRBD1 on 6 matching bases. The CDR3 is 16 amino acids. The V gene's germline CDR1 is MDHEN and CDR2 SYDVKM. V was cut by 4 bases and J by 2 bases, with 17 bases left in between. CDR3 amino acids: CASSSGQTEPNYGYTF. DNA of the CDR3: TGTGCCAGCAGTTCGGGACAAACCGAACCCAACTATGGCTACACCTTC.

This chain connects TRBV28 to TRBJ1-2, with TRBD1 matching over 7 bases. Germline assignment: CDR1 MDHEN and CDR2 SYDVKM. The CDR3 sequence is 14 residues long. V trimming: 6 bases; J trimming: 4 bases; junction bases outside the gene matches: 8. CDR3 DNA sequence: TGTGCCAGCAGATTGGGACAGAACTTCTATGGCTACACCTTC. This sequence encodes CASRLGQNFYGYTF.

This clone was observed once. The rearrangement uses TRBV5-1 and TRBJ2-6, with TRBD1 matching over 7 bases. From germline, CDR1 is SGHRS and CDR2 YFSETQ. This CDR3 comprises 16 residues. Trimming cost V 4 bases and J 0 bases; bases outside gene matches: 4. CDR3 DNA sequence: TGCGCCAGCAGCCTGGACAGGCCCTCTGGGGCCAACGTCCTGACTTTC. Its protein product is CASSLDRPSGANVLTF.

Remarks on this clone: The CDR3 does not close with the conserved phenylalanine or tryptophan, likely indicating a read error. The chain has TRBV30 and TRBJ1-2; D might be TRBD1 (5 bases). Trimming took off 2 bases at V and 7 bases at J, with 11 bases between the two ends. CDR1 and CDR2 from the germline V gene are GTSNPN and SVGIG (reference sequence). CDR3 length: 12 residues. The CDR3 nucleotides are TGTGCCTGGAGTTTTCAGGGTCTTGGCTACACCCTC. As protein: CAWSFQGLGYTL.

This clone came up a few times. The chain carries TRBV21-1 and TRBJ1-2. TRBV21-1 is given as a pseudogene. The CDR3 extends over 16 amino acids. Written as DNA, the CDR3 is TGTGCCAGCAGCAAAGTACGGCTTCGGAGGGTCCATGGCTACACCTTC. It codes for CASSKVRLRRVHGYTF.

This chain connects TRBV29-1 to TRBJ1-2; TRBD1 matches 7 bases. After removal of 2 bases from V and 4 bases from J, the junction contained 4 bases not matched to a gene. The CDR3 is made up of 13 amino acids. Per the germline V gene, CDR1 is SQVTM and CDR2 is ANQGSEA. CDR3 amino acids: CSVERQGFYGYTF. Here the CDR3 DNA reads TGCAGCGTTGAACGACAGGGATTCTATGGCTACACCTTC.

The gene calls are TRBV18 and TRBJ2-4; 7 nucleotides match TRBD1. The ends lost 3 bases at V and 3 bases at J; junction bases unmatched: 8. This CDR3 region has 16 residues. Germline V lookup: CDR1 KGHSH, CDR2 LQKENI. The CDR3 sequence is CASSPSTGSGKNIQYF. The DNA of the CDR3 is TGTGCCAGCTCACCGTCGACAGGGTCGGGCAAAAACATTCAGTACTTC.

The chain joins TRBV6-6 to TRBJ1-3; D remains ambiguous. The V gene's germline CDR1 is MNHNY and CDR2 SVGAGI (reference sequence). V was shortened by 5 bases and J by 4 bases, with 12 bases between the two germline ends. The CDR3 length is 14 residues. CDR3 region: CASSTTTSGNTIYF. CDR3 nucleotides: TGTGCCAGCAGTACAACGACAAGCGGAAACACCATATATTTT.

Notes on this clone: Mismatch with germline at one junction end may stem from a read error. Other DNA sequences in this sample translate to the same CDR3. The chain couples TRBV20-1 to TRBJ2-3; D ambiguous. The germline V gene encodes CDR1 DFQATT and CDR2 SNEGSKA (reference sequence). The CDR3 contains 11 residues. In DNA, the CDR3 is TGCAGTGCCCCACTCACAGACACGCAGTATTTT. Amino acids: CSAPLTDTQYF.

The V and J genes are TRBV11-2 and TRBJ2-5, with D possibly TRBD2 on 5 matching bases. Germline CDR1 reads SGHAT; CDR2 reads FQNNGV. The CDR3 is 14 residues long. Trimming cost V 1 base and J 4 bases, with 10 bases left between them. In DNA form, the CDR3 reads TGTGCCAGCAGCTTAGGGGCAGCGGCAGAGACCCAGTACTTC. It translates to CASSLGAAAETQYF. Full variable domain (rest looked up from reference TRBV11-2 and TRBJ2-5): EAGVAQSPRYKIIEKRQSVAFWCNPISGHATLYWYQQILGQGPKLLIQFQNNGVVDDSQLPKDRFSAERLKGVDSTLKIQPAKLEDSAVYLCASSLGAAAETQYFGPGTRLLVL.

This sequence joins TRBV5-4 and TRBJ2-1, with D maybe TRBD1 (6 bases). Trimming removed 4 bases at V and 0 bases at J, with 11 bases between. The CDR3 extends over 15 amino acids. The germline V gene has CDR1 SGHNT and CDR2 YYREEE (reference sequence). Here the CDR3 DNA reads TGTGCCAGCAGCCTGGGACAATACTCCTACAATGAGCAGTTCTTC. As protein: CASSLGQYSYNEQFF.

As regards this clone: Within the sample, other DNA sequences also encode this same CDR3. The gene calls are TRBV6-1 and TRBJ2-7, with 7 bases identical to TRBD1. This CDR3 has 14 residues. Germline V gene data show CDR1 as MNHNS and CDR2 as SASEGT. V gave up 4 bases and J gave up 3 bases; unmatched junction bases: 6. The CDR3 DNA sequence: TGTGCCAGCAGTGGCCCACAGGGGTTCTACGAGCAGTACTTC. It specifies CASSGPQGFYEQYF.

In this sample, this clone turned up a few times. J is TRBJ2-1 and V is TRBV5-4; tentatively, D is TRBD2 (5 bases). Germline CDR1 is SGHNT and CDR2 is YYREEE (reference sequence). V was trimmed by 4 bases and J by 0 bases, leaving 17 bases between them. This CDR3 contains 17 residues. The CDR3 bases are TGTGCCAGCAGCCGTCAGGTGGGGAGCAGCTCCTACAATGAGCAGTTCTTC. Protein: CASSRQVGSSSYNEQFF.

V gene TRBV7-8 combines with J gene TRBJ2-7; 7 bases align to TRBD1. CDR3 length: 16 residues. The V gene end was trimmed by 3 bases and the J gene end by 6 bases; junction bases not matched to a gene: 14. Germline values: CDR1 SGHVS, CDR2 FQNEAQ. CDR3: CASSLVWNTGAGEQYF. CDR3 in DNA: TGTGCCAGCAGCTTGGTATGGAATACAGGGGCGGGCGAGCAGTACTTC.

This clone was seen once. The chain couples TRBV5-1 to TRBJ2-7; 7 bases fit TRBD2. Germline values: CDR1 SGHRS, CDR2 YFSETQ. V shed 0 bases, J shed 2 bases, and the junction held 5 bases outside the gene matches. This CDR3 has 15 residues. This chain's CDR3 is CASSLAGGSPYEQYF. The CDR3 nucleotides read TGCGCCAGCAGCTTGGCGGGGGGATCTCCCTACGAGCAGTACTTC.

The chain employs TRBV9 and TRBJ2-3; D possibly corresponds to TRBD2 (6 bases). V lost 4 bases and J lost 6, with 18 bases in between. The CDR3 runs 15 residues. The germline gives CDR1 SGDLS, CDR2 YYNGEE. As DNA, the CDR3 is TGTGCCAGCAGCAACCGGGACGGAGGGTTGGATACGCAGTATTTT. It yields the protein CASSNRDGGLDTQYF.

The rearrangement links TRBV7-3 to TRBJ2-2; weak D call: TRBD2 (5 bases). With 1 base removed from V and 3 bases from J, the gap between germline ends came to 12 bases. The germline V gene has CDR1 SGHTA and CDR2 FQGTGA. The CDR3 runs to 16 residues. CDR3 residues: CASSLNGPGDTGELFF. CDR3 DNA sequence: TGTGCCAGCAGCTTAAATGGCCCCGGGGACACCGGGGAGCTGTTTTTT. The variable domain in full, completed from reference TRBV7-3 and TRBJ2-2, reads GAGVSQTPSNKVTEKGKYVELRCDPISGHTALYWYRQSLGQGPEFLIYFQGTGAADDSGLPNDRFFAVRPEGSVSTLKIQRTERGDSAVYLCASSLNGPGDTGELFFGEGSRLTVL.

The chain carries TRBV10-3 and TRBJ2-7, with 10 bases that match TRBD1. V trimming: 6 bases; J trimming: 2 bases; junction bases outside the gene matches: 1. The CDR3 sequence is 13 residues long. The germline V gene has CDR1 ENHRY and CDR2 SYGVKD. CDR3 bases: TGTGCCATCAGGACAGGGGGCCCCTACGAGCAGTACTTC. Protein sequence: CAIRTGGPYEQYF.

The J gene is TRBJ2-7, the V gene TRBV5-4, with TRBD2 identical over 13 bases. The V gene end was trimmed by 4 bases and the J gene end by 3 bases; junction bases not matched to a gene: 1. The CDR3 totals 14 residues. CDR1 is SGHNT, CDR2 YYREEE, per germline (reference sequence). CDR3 in amino acids: CASSGTSGNYEQYF. Written as DNA, the CDR3 is TGTGCCAGCAGCGGGACTAGCGGGAACTACGAGCAGTACTTC. Drawing the rest from reference TRBV5-4 and TRBJ2-7, the complete variable domain is ETGVTQSPTHLIKTRGQQVTLRCSSQSGHNTVSWYQQALGQGPQFIFQYYREEENGRGNFPPRFSGLQFPNYSSELNVNALELDDSALYLCASSGTSGNYEQYFGPGTRLTVT.

This rearrangement joins TRBV4-2 to TRBJ2-7; 8 positions agree with TRBD2. The CDR3 length is 16 residues. The V gene end was trimmed by 0 bases and the J gene end by 2 bases; junction bases not matched to a gene: 6. The germline CDR1 and CDR2 sequences are LGHNA and YNFKEQ. In DNA form, the CDR3 reads TGTGCCAGCAGCCAAGATAGCCAGGGACTAGCCTACGAGCAGTACTTC. Translated: CASSQDSQGLAYEQYF.

The rearrangement links TRBV30 to TRBJ2-2; D not resolved. The CDR3 has 13 amino acids. The V end was cut by 0 bases, the J end by 6 bases, with 8 bases between. In germline, CDR1 is GTSNPN, CDR2 SVGIG (reference sequence). The CDR3 DNA reads as TGTGCCTGGAGTGTAGGCCGGGCCGGGGAGCTGTTTTTT. Amino acids: CAWSVGRAGELFF.

The chain is built from TRBV7-9 and TRBJ1-3; D not certain. Germline V gene data show CDR1 as SEHNR and CDR2 as FQNEAQ (reference sequence). This CDR3 has 14 residues. The V end lost 3 bases, the J end lost 4 bases, and 10 bases lay between the germline ends. CDR3 sequence (DNA): TGTGCCAGCAGCTTCACGACACAGGGAAACACCATATATTTT. Its protein is CASSFTTQGNTIYF.

This clone has more than one count but fewer than ten. The V call is TRBV10-3, the J call TRBJ1-2, with a tentative D call TRBD1 (6 bases). Trimming shortened V by 6 bases and J by 4 bases, and 12 bases separated the two germline ends. From germline, CDR1 is ENHRY and CDR2 SYGVKD. CDR3 length: 13 residues. The CDR3, as DNA: TGTGCCATCAGGGACAGCGCAGTCTATGGCTACACCTTC. Translated: CAIRDSAVYGYTF.